Listed here are 16 T cell receptor beta chains from one sample, sequenced in a study of identical twins. In TCRdb, the 5' RACE reads were re-called with MiXCR into one record per CDR3 protein. The sample contains hundreds of thousands of distinct CDR3 sequences, 6% to 6.5% of which appear only once. Sequences were obtained from naive T cells sorted from blood. These receptors were collected from a man aged 18-30 years in good health.

This clonotype has a handful of counts. The chain links TRBV27 to TRBJ2-3, with TRBD2 identical over 7 bases. Germline CDR1 is MNHEY and CDR2 is SMNVEV (reference sequence). The V segment lost 4 bases and the J segment 3 bases; nucleotides outside the gene matches: 10. The CDR3 spans 16 residues. The CDR3 loop is CASSSVAGVGTDTQYF. The CDR3 DNA reads as TGTGCCAGCAGTTCGGTGGCGGGAGTTGGTACAGATACGCAGTATTTT.

Many counts were recorded for this clonotype. The J gene is TRBJ2-5, the V gene TRBV5-1; the D gene is possibly TRBD1 (6 bases). Per germline, CDR1 SGHRS and CDR2 YFSETQ. V lost 3 bases and J 6 bases, leaving 12 bases between the germline ends. There are 13 residues in the CDR3. The CDR3, as DNA: TGCGCCAGCAGCTCGGGACAACGACAGACCCAGTACTTC. As protein: CASSSGQRQTQYF.

This clonotype was counted many times. The chain joins TRBV4-2 to TRBJ2-1, with TRBD1 matching 7 bases. The CDR3 spans 15 residues. V lost 1 base to trimming and J lost 15 bases; unmatched junction nucleotides: 15. The V gene's germline CDR1 is LGHNA and CDR2 YNFKEQ. The CDR3 loop is CASSQVGQSKATRFF. In nucleotides, the CDR3 is TGTGCCAGCAGCCAAGTGGGACAGTCCAAAGCTACCCGGTTCTTC.

This clonotype was observed at least ten times. The gene calls are TRBV27 and TRBJ2-1, with TRBD1 matching over 10 bases. Germline assignment: CDR1 MNHEY and CDR2 SMNVEV (reference sequence). The CDR3 consists of 15 residues. J lost 9 bases, V lost 0 bases, and 5 bases had no gene match. The CDR3 region has the DNA TGTGCCAGCAGTTTATCGGCGACAGGGGGCGGTGAGCAGTTCTTC. Encoded protein: CASSLSATGGGEQFF.

This clonotype was recorded a few times. The chain has TRBV6-1 and TRBJ2-2; TRBD2 matches 12 bases. CDR1 and CDR2 from the germline V gene are MNHNS and SASEGT. J was trimmed by 6 bases and V by 4 bases; bases with no gene match: 3. The CDR3 covers 15 residues. The CDR3 here is CASSAGTSGSGELFF. In DNA, the CDR3 is TGTGCCAGCAGTGCCGGGACTAGCGGGTCCGGGGAGCTGTTTTTT.

This clonotype was detected a few times. This chain uses TRBV5-1 with TRBJ1-1; D gene uncertain. The CDR3 loop spans 15 amino acids. CDR1 SGHRS and CDR2 YFSETQ come from the germline V gene. The V end was cut by 0 bases, the J end by 0 bases, with 9 bases between. CDR3 region: CASSLEEVLNTEAFF. The CDR3 bases are TGCGCCAGCAGCTTGGAGGAGGTTCTGAACACTGAAGCTTTCTTT. The full variable domain, completed using reference TRBV5-1 and TRBJ1-1, is KAGVTQTPRYLIKTRGQQVTLSCSPISGHRSVSWYQQTPGQGLQFLFEYFSETQRNKGNFPGRFSGRQFSNSRSEMNVSTLELGDSALYLCASSLEEVLNTEAFFGQGTRLTVV.

This sequence joins TRBV3-1 and TRBJ2-3; TRBD2 matches 10 bases. The CDR3 has 17 amino acids. The germline V gene has CDR1 LGHDT and CDR2 YNNKEL (reference sequence). After removal of 4 bases from V and 4 bases from J, the junction contained 11 bases not matched to a gene. The CDR3 sequence: CASSRYRGLAGADTQYF. As DNA, the CDR3 is TGTGCCAGCAGCCGCTACCGTGGTCTAGCGGGAGCAGATACGCAGTATTTT.

This clonotype was observed many times. The chain is built from TRBV5-1 and TRBJ2-3; D is undetermined. Per germline, CDR1 SGHRS and CDR2 YFSETQ. The CDR3 runs 14 residues. Deletions cut 0 bases from V and 3 bases from J, with 8 bases between. The CDR3 spells CASSLGSATDTQYF. CDR3 in DNA: TGCGCCAGCAGCTTGGGATCCGCGACAGATACGCAGTATTTT. The entire variable domain, with the rest obtained from reference TRBV5-1 and TRBJ2-3, is as follows: KAGVTQTPRYLIKTRGQQVTLSCSPISGHRSVSWYQQTPGQGLQFLFEYFSETQRNKGNFPGRFSGRQFSNSRSEMNVSTLELGDSALYLCASSLGSATDTQYFGPGTRLTVL.

The chain carries TRBV20-1 and TRBJ2-1, with TRBD2 matching 8 bases. V shed 5 bases and J 7 bases; nucleotides not matched to a gene: 4. From germline, CDR1 is DFQATT and CDR2 SNEGSKA (reference sequence). This CDR3 is built from 12 residues. CDR3 nucleotides: TGCAGTGCTGCCGCGGGAGGTAATGAGCAGTTCTTC. This encodes CSAAAGGNEQFF.

This clonotype has more than one count but fewer than ten. This chain joins TRBV5-1 and TRBJ1-1; D is uncertain. V lost 0 bases and J lost 10, with 19 bases in between. The germline CDR1 and CDR2 sequences are SGHRS and YFSETQ. The CDR3 sequence is 15 residues long. The DNA of the CDR3 is TGCGCCAGCAGCTTGGAAGTCGGAGCAGGCGCCTCAGCTTTCTTT. The encoded protein is CASSLEVGAGASAFF. Drawing the rest from reference TRBV5-1 and TRBJ1-1, the complete variable domain is KAGVTQTPRYLIKTRGQQVTLSCSPISGHRSVSWYQQTPGQGLQFLFEYFSETQRNKGNFPGRFSGRQFSNSRSEMNVSTLELGDSALYLCASSLEVGAGASAFFGQGTRLTVV.

This clonotype was counted between two and nine times. The DNA for the CDR3 is TGCAGCGTGGGGGAGGGGTACTATGGCTACACCTTC. This translates into CSVGEGYYGYTF. This chain links TRBV29-1 with TRBJ1-2; TRBD1 is a possible D gene (5 bases). The V gene lost 6 bases and the J gene lost 3 bases, with 11 bases spanning the gap. The CDR3 is 12 residues long. Per the germline V gene, CDR1 is SQVTM and CDR2 is ANQGSEA.

This clonotype was counted ten times or more. The chain employs TRBV7-9 and TRBJ2-1; D is perhaps TRBD1 or TRBD2 (5 bases each). CDR1 and CDR2 (germline): SEHNR, FQNEAQ (reference sequence). The CDR3 length is 15 residues. The V gene lost 3 bases and the J gene lost 5 bases, with 14 bases spanning the gap. CDR3 DNA: TGTGCCAGCAGCTTTTATGAGGGACCTCACAATGAGCAGTTCTTC. Amino acids: CASSFYEGPHNEQFF.

This clonotype has only a few counts. CDR3 coding DNA: TGCGCCAGCAGCCAATCAGGTCCACGACAGCTTGGGGACACTGAAGCTTTCTTT. This encodes CASSQSGPRQLGDTEAFF. V and J are TRBV4-1 and TRBJ1-1; D is perhaps TRBD1 (5 bases). The CDR3 sequence is 18 residues long. Trimming pared 2 bases from V and 3 bases from J, leaving 22 bases between. Germline CDR1 is MGHRA and CDR2 is YSYEKL.

This clonotype was picked up many times. The chain carries TRBV12-3 or TRBV12-4 and TRBJ1-2; tentatively, D is TRBD1 (5 bases). Trimming left V 4 bases short and J 4 bases short, with 22 bases between. The CDR3 runs to 17 residues. CDR3 coding DNA: TGTGCCAGCAGTTCCCAAATAGGGTTGAGGGGCCCCTATGGCTACACCTTC. Its translation: CASSSQIGLRGPYGYTF.

V and J are TRBV12-3 or TRBV12-4 and TRBJ1-5; unclear D gene. The CDR3 has 16 amino acids. The germline V and J ends were trimmed by 5 bases and 5 bases, with 19 bases remaining between them. The CDR3 DNA reads as TGTGCCAGCAGTCTCCTTTTTGGCACGGGCGATCAGCCCCAGCATTTT. It translates to CASSLLFGTGDQPQHF.

The table lists this clonotype with many counts. The chain employs TRBV9 and TRBJ2-1; D not certain. Trimming removed 0 bases from V and 7 bases from J, with 14 bases in between. Germline loops: CDR1 SGDLS, CDR2 YYNGEE. The CDR3 has 15 residues. CDR3 DNA: TGTGCCAGCAGCGTAGAACCCGGCCCAAGGAATGAGCAGTTCTTC. Residues: CASSVEPGPRNEQFF.